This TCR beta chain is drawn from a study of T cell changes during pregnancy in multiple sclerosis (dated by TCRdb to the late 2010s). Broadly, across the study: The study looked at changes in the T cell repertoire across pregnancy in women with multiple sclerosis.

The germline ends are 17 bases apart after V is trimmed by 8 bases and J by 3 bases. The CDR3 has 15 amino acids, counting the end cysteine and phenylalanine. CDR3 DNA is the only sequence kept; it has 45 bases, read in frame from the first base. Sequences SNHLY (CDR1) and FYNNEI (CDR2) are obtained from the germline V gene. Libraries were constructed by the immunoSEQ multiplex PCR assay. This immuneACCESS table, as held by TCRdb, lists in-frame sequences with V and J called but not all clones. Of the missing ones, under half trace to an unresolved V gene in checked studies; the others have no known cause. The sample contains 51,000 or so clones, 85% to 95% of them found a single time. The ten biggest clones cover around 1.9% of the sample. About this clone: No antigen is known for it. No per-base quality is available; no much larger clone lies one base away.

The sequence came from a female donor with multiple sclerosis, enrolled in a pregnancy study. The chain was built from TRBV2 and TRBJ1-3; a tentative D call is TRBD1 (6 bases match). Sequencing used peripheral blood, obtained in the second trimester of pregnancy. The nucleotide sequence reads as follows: TGTGCCAGCCGCGTAGGGGGGGCTAATGGAAACACCATATATTTT. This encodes CASRVGGANGNTIYF.